This T cell receptor (beta chain) was profiled in a study of naive and memory T cell subsets. Four PCR rounds used nested alpha and beta constant region primers plus the SP2 primer. Via MiXCR, TCRdb re-called the 5' RACE reads, giving one row per CDR3 protein. Of 50,000 or so distinct CDR3 sequences listed, around 7.3% were seen once; the top ten hold 8% to 10%. A few counts support this clonotype. In germline, CDR1 is SGHRS, CDR2 YFSETQ. The CDR3 length is 15 residues. Unmatched junction bases numbered 8, after V lost 4 bases and J lost 2 bases. A UMI-containing oligonucleotide was joined by 3' ligation to the TCR cDNA template. Unsorted total RNA, roughly 1 to 1,100 ng, was DNase treated before reverse transcription.

The J gene is TRBJ2-7, the V gene TRBV5-1; 8 bases map to TRBD1. The origin of this receptor is a male donor in good health. CDR3 sequence reads: CASSPALGQAYEQYF. The DNA for the CDR3 is TGCGCCAGCAGCCCCGCCCTGGGACAGGCCTACGAGCAGTACTTC.